The following is a T cell receptor beta chain sequence with its context. Its antigen is not identified. Per the germline V gene, CDR1 is LNHNV and CDR2 is YYDKDF (reference sequence). CDR3 length: 17 residues. The V end lost 0 bases, the J end lost 0 bases, and 15 bases lay between the germline ends. This specimen belongs to a study of a mutant IDH1 vaccine in newly diagnosed glioma. Points from the study as a whole: It was 93.3% of patients that developed vaccine-induced immune responses.

Assay used: immunoSEQ multiplex PCR; TCRdb lists only in-frame clones, some missing. The repertoire holds tens of thousands of clones, with about 80% as singletons. Time point here: week 5, during vaccination. Doses consisted of 300 ug of mutant IDH1 20-mer peptide each, paired with topical imiquimod. V gene TRBV15 combines with J gene TRBJ2-7; D may correspond to TRBD1 or TRBD2 (5 bases each). The sequencing here drew on PBMCs, taken from a glioma patient whose treatment included an IDH1 peptide vaccine. The sequence was obtained from a man in his thirties or forties with glioma. The CDR3 loop is CATSRDRSGGTSYEQYF. The CDR3 nucleotides are TGTGCCACCAGCAGAGATCGAAGTGGGGGTACCTCCTACGAGCAGTACTTC. Based on the CDR3 plus reference TRBV15 and TRBJ2-7, the full variable domain is DAMVIQNPRYQVTQFGKPVTLSCSQTLNHNVMYWYQQKSSQAPKLLFHYYDKDFNNEADTPDNFQSRRPNTSFCFLDIRSPGLGDTAMYLCATSRDRSGGTSYEQYFGPGTRLTVT.